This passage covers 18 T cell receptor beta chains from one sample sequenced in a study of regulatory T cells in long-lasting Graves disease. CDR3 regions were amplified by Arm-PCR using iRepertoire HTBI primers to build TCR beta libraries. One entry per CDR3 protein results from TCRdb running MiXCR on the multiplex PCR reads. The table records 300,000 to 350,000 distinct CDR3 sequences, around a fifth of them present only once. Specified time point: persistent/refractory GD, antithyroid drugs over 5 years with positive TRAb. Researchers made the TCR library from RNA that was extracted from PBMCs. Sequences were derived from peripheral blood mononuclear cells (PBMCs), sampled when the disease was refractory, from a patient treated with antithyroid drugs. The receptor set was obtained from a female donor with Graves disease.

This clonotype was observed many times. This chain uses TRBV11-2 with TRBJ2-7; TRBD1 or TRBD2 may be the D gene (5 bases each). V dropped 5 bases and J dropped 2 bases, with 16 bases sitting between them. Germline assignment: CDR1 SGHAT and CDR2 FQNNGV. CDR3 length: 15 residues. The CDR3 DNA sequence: TGTGCCAGCAGCAACGTGGGACGGGCCACCTACGAGCAGTACTTC. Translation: CASSNVGRATYEQYF. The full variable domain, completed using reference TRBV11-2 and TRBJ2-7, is EAGVAQSPRYKIIEKRQSVAFWCNPISGHATLYWYQQILGQGPKLLIQFQNNGVVDDSQLPKDRFSAERLKGVDSTLKIQPAKLEDSAVYLCASSNVGRATYEQYFGPGTRLTVT.

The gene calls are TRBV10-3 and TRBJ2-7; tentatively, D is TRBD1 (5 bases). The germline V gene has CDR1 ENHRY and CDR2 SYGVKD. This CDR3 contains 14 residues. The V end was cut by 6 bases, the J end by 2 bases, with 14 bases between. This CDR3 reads CAIRETAYTYEQYF. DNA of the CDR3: TGTGCCATCAGAGAGACAGCCTATACCTACGAGCAGTACTTC.

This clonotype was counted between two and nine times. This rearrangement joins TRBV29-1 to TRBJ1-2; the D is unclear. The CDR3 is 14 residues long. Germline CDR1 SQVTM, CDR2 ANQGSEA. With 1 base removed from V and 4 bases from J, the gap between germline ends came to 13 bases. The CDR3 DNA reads TGCAGCGTTGAAGTTGGTCGAGGTGGCTATGGCTACACCTTC. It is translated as CSVEVGRGGYGYTF.

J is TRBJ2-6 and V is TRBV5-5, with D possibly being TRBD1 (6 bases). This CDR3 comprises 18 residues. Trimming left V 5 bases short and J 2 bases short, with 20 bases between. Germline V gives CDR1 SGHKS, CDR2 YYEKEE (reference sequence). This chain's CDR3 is CASRSTGTSVTGANVLTF. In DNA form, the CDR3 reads TGTGCCAGCAGGTCCACCGGGACATCCGTTACTGGGGCCAACGTCCTGACTTTC.

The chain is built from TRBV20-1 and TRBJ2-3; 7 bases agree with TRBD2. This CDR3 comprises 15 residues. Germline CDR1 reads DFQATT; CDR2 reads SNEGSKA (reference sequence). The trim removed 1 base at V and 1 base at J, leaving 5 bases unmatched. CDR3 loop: CSARGGGARTDTQYF. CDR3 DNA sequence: TGCAGTGCTAGAGGGGGGGGAGCTCGCACAGATACGCAGTATTTT.

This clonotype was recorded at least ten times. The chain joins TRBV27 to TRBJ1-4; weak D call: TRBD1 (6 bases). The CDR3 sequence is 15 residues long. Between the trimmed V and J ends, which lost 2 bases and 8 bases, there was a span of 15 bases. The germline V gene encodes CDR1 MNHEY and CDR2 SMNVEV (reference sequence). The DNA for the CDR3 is TGTGCCAGCAGTTTAGAAGGGGGGCAGCGCGAAAAACTGTTTTTT. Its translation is CASSLEGGQREKLFF.

The CDR3 sequence is CASGSIGRFSSGNTIYF. The CDR3 nucleotides are TGTGCCAGCGGATCGATTGGACGGTTCTCCTCTGGAAACACCATATATTTT. The V and J genes are TRBV6-2 or TRBV6-3 and TRBJ1-3, with D unclear. The CDR3 sequence is 17 residues long. The germline CDR1 and CDR2 sequences are MNHEY and SVGEGT. The germline V and J ends were trimmed by 8 bases and 0 bases, with 20 bases remaining between them.

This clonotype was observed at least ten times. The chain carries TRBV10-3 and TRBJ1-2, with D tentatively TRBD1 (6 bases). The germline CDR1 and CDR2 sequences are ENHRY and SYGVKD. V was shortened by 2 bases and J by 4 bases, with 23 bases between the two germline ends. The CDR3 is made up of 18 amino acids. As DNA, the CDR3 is TGTGCCATCAGTGAGCTGGGGGCATGGAGGGAAGGGAGCTATGGCTACACCTTC. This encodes CAISELGAWREGSYGYTF.

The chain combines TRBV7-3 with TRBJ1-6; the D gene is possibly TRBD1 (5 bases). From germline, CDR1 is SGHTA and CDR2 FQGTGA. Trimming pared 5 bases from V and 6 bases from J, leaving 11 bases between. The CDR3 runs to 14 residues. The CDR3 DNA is TGTGCCAGCAGCCAACAGGTTGCTAATTCACCCCTCCACTTT. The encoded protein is CASSQQVANSPLHF.

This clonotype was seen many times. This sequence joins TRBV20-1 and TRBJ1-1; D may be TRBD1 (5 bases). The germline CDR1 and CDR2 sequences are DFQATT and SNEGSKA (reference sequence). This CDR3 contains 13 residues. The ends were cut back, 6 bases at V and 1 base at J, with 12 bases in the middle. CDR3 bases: TGCAGTGCAGGAGGACAAAGGAACACTGAAGCTTTCTTT. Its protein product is CSAGGQRNTEAFF.

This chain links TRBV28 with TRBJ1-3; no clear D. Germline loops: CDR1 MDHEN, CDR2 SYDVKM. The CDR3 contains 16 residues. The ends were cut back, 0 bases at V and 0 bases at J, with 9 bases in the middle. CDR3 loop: CASSLWSGHSGNTIYF. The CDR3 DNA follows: TGTGCCAGCAGTTTATGGTCCGGGCACTCTGGAAACACCATATATTTT.

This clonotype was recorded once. CDR3 amino acids: CSARGLAGGPNEQYF. The DNA of the CDR3 is TGCAGCGCCCGCGGACTAGCGGGAGGGCCCAACGAGCAGTACTTC. J is TRBJ2-7 and V is TRBV29-1, with TRBD2 identical over 15 bases. Germline V gene lookup returns CDR1 SQVTM and CDR2 ANQGSEA. V gave up 7 bases and J gave up 5 bases; unmatched junction bases: 9. The CDR3 covers 15 residues.

For the CDR3, the DNA is TGTGCTAGTGGTCCAGGGGCACACAGCGGGGAGCTGTTTTTT. Translated, it gives CASGPGAHSGELFF. The chain has TRBV12-5 and TRBJ2-2, with D maybe TRBD1 (6 bases). With 5 bases removed from V and 7 bases from J, the gap between germline ends came to 14 bases. This CDR3 comprises 14 residues. Per the germline V gene, CDR1 is LGHNT and CDR2 is FRNRAP.

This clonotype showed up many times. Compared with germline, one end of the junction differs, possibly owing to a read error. This CDR3 is CASSQGQSNSPLHF. The CDR3, as DNA: TGTGCCAGCAGCCAAGGACAGAGCAATTCACCCCTCCACTTT. This sequence joins TRBV5-1 and TRBJ1-6, with D tentatively TRBD1 (6 bases). Germline V lookup: CDR1 SGHRS, CDR2 YFSETQ. The CDR3 runs to 14 residues.

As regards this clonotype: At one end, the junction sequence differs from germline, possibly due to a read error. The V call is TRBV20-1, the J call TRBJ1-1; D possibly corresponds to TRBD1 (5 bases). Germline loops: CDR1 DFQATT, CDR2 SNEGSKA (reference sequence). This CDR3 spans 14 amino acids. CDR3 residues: CGAGGGFVNTEAFF. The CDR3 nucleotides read TGTGGGGCGGGGGGGGGGTTCGTGAACACTGAAGCTTTCTTT.

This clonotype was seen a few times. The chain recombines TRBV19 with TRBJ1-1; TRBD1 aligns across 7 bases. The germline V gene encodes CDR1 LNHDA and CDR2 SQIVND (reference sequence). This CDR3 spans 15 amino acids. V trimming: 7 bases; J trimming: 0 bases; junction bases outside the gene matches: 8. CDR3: CASTTTGWVNTEAFF. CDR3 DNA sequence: TGTGCCAGTACCACGACAGGGTGGGTGAACACTGAAGCTTTCTTT.

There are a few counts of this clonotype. In DNA, the CDR3 is TGTGCCAGCAGTTTAGGGAGGATCTACGAGCAGTACTTC. This encodes CASSLGRIYEQYF. The chain uses TRBV12-3 or TRBV12-4 and TRBJ2-7, with D perhaps matching TRBD2 (5 bases). The CDR3 is 13 amino acids. V gave up 1 base and J gave up 3 bases, with 7 bases separating them.

The CDR3 loop reads CASSIASGLPQETQYF. CDR3 DNA sequence: TGTGCCAGTAGTATAGCTAGCGGGCTCCCCCAAGAGACCCAGTACTTC. The J gene is TRBJ2-5, the V gene TRBV19; 8 nucleotides agree with TRBD2. Trimming at V came to 1 base and at J to 1 base, leaving 5 bases not matched to a gene. In germline, CDR1 is LNHDA, CDR2 SQIVND (reference sequence). This CDR3 contains 16 residues.